This T cell receptor beta chain appears in the sequencing data of a study of blood T cell repertoires in COVID-19. Study as a whole: COVID-19 samples from acute and convalescent phases originated in the United States, Italy and Spain.

Followed over time, Seattle patients had been enrolled while infection was active. The CDR3 is 16 amino acids. Germline loops: CDR1 SGHRS, CDR2 YFSETQ. V was cut by 10 bases and J by 2 bases, with 21 bases left in between. Here immunoSEQ multiplex PCR was the method, and the copy in TCRdb shows in-frame clones only, minus some. The data hold around 300,000 clones, with about 93% observed a single time. Sequencing used peripheral blood. This TCR derives from a woman in her twenties or thirties with COVID-19, enrolled during active disease. J is TRBJ1-4 and V is TRBV5-1; a possible D gene is TRBD1 (5 bases). CDR3 nucleotide sequence: TGCGCCTCCCGGGGGGACTACTCTACGACTAATGAAAAACTGTTTTTT. Its translation: CASRGDYSTTNEKLFF.